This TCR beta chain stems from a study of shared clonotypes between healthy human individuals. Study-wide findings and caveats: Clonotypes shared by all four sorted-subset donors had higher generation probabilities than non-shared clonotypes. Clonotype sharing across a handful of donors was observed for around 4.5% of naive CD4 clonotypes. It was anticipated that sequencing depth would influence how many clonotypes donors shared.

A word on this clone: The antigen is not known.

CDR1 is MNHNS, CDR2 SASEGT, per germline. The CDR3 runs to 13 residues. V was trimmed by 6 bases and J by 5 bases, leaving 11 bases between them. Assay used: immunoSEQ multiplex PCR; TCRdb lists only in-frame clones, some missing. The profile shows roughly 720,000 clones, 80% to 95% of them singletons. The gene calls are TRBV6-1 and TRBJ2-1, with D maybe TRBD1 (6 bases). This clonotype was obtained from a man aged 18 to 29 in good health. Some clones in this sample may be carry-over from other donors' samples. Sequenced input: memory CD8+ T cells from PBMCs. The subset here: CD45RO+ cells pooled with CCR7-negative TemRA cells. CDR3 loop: CASSPGQNNEQFF. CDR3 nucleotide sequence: TGTGCCAGCAGCCCTGGACAGAACAATGAGCAGTTCTTC.